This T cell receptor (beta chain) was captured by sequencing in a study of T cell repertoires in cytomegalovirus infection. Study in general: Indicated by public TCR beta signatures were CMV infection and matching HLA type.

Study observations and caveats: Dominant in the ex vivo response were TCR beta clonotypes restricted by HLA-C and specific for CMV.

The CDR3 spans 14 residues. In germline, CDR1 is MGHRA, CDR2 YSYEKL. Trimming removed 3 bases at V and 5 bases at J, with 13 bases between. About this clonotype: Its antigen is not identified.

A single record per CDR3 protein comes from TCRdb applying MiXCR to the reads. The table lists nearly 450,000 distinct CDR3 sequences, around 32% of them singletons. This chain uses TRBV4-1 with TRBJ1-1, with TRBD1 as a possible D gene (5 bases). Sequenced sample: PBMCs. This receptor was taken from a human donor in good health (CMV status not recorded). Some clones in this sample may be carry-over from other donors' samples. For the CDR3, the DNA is TGCGCCAGCAGCCAGGGGGATCAAGGGACTGAAGCTTTCTTT. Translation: CASSQGDQGTEAFF.